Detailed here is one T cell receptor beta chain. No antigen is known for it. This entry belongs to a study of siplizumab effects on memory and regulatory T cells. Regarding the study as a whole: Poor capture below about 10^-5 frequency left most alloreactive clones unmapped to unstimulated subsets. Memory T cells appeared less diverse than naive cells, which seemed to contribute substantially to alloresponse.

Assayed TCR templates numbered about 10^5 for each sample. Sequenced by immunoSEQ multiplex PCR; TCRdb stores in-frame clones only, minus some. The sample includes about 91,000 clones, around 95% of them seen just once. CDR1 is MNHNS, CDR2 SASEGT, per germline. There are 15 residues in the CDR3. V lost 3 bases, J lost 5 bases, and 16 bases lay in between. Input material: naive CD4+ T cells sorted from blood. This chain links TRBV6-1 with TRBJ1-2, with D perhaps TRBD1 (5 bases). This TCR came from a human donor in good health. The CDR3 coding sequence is TGTGCCAGCAGTGACTGGGGCGTTTCTTTTTATGGCTACACCTTC. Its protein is CASSDWGVSFYGYTF.